These 32 T cell receptor beta chains were all obtained from the same sample, sequenced in a study of PD-L1 blockade in urothelial cancer. Time point reported: pretreatment peripheral blood. Sequencing was performed with immunoSEQ multiplex PCR; in TCRdb, only in-frame clones are kept and a portion is missing. The data hold tens of thousands of clones, with roughly four fifths observed a single time. Source: PBMCs, taken around atezolizumab (anti-PD-L1) treatment. The origin of the receptors is a man in his 70s with urothelial cancer.

The CDR3 bases are TGTGCCAGCAGCGTAGGAGGAGGCGGAGAGACCCAGTACTTC. This sequence encodes CASSVGGGGETQYF. The rearrangement uses TRBV9 and TRBJ2-5; D is perhaps TRBD2 (5 bases). The germline V gene has CDR1 SGDLS and CDR2 YYNGEE. The germline V and J ends were trimmed by 0 bases and 4 bases, with 10 bases remaining between them. CDR3 length: 14 amino acids.

The sample holds one count of this clone. The V call is TRBV18, the J call TRBJ2-5; the match to TRBD2 covers 7 bases. The CDR3 extends over 16 amino acids. The germline V gene has CDR1 KGHSH and CDR2 LQKENI. The V gene end was trimmed by 0 bases and the J gene end by 5 bases; junction bases not matched to a gene: 9. Here the CDR3 reads CASSPPGRLGGETQYF. CDR3 in DNA: TGTGCCAGCTCACCACCCGGACGGCTGGGAGGGGAGACCCAGTACTTC.

The gene calls are TRBV7-6 and TRBJ2-2, with a possible D match to TRBD2 (6 bases). V lost 1 base to trimming and J lost 8 bases, with 11 bases between them. CDR3 length: 14 amino acids. Germline CDR1 reads SGHVS; CDR2 reads FNYEAQ. CDR3 in DNA: TGTGCCAGCAGCTTAGTCGGTAGCGGAGGGGAGCTGTTTTTT. Its protein is CASSLVGSGGELFF.

The chain's CDR3 is CASSLSGMQTGELFF. In nucleotides, the CDR3 is TGTGCCAGCAGCTTATCCGGGATGCAGACCGGGGAGCTGTTTTTT. This chain links TRBV11-2 with TRBJ2-2; D is perhaps TRBD2 (5 bases). Trimming took 2 bases from V and 5 from J, leaving 12 bases between them. Germline CDR1 is SGHAT and CDR2 is FQNNGV. The CDR3 length is 15 residues.

The CDR3 reads CASSSGDIDHPFF. The DNA for the CDR3 is TGTGCCAGCAGTTCTGGGGACATCGATCACCCTTTCTTT. This chain uses TRBV6-5 with TRBJ1-1; D is perhaps TRBD1 (6 bases). Trimming cost V 4 bases and J 12 bases, with 18 bases left between them. The CDR3 has 13 residues. Germline V gene lookup returns CDR1 MNHEY and CDR2 SVGAGI.

The CDR3 sequence: CASSLGGAGEKLFF. For the CDR3, the DNA is TGTGCCAGCAGCTTGGGGGGTGCCGGTGAAAAACTGTTTTTT. The chain carries TRBV7-2 and TRBJ1-4; TRBD1 might be the D (5 bases). The CDR3 covers 14 residues. CDR1 and CDR2 from the germline V gene are SGHTA and FQGNSA. V lost 3 bases and J 7 bases, leaving 12 bases between the germline ends.

The V gene is TRBV6-5, the J gene TRBJ1-1, with 8 bases fitting TRBD1. Trimming at V came to 5 bases and at J to 0 bases, leaving 2 bases not matched to a gene. Germline loops: CDR1 MNHEY, CDR2 SVGAGI. The CDR3 loop spans 14 amino acids. This CDR3 is CASSKDRVNTEAFF. CDR3 sequence (DNA): TGTGCCAGCAGTAAGGACAGGGTGAACACTGAAGCTTTCTTT.

A few counts support this clone. The genes are TRBV11-2 and TRBJ2-7; no definite D call. Germline V gene lookup returns CDR1 SGHAT and CDR2 FQNNGV. The length of the CDR3 is 14 residues. V was shortened by 8 bases and J by 2 bases, with 16 bases between the two germline ends. The CDR3 DNA sequence: TGTGCCAGCTCCTCCCTGAGGAGTCCCTACGAGCAGTACTTC. Its translation is CASSSLRSPYEQYF.

The CDR3, as DNA: TGTGCCAGCAGCTTAGGCAGCACAGATACGCAGTATTTT. It is translated as CASSLGSTDTQYF. The chain links TRBV7-3 to TRBJ2-3; D is undetermined. CDR3 size: 13 residues. Trimming removed 2 bases at V and 0 bases at J, with 3 bases between. CDR1 is SGHTA and CDR2 is FQGTGA in the germline V gene.

The chain employs TRBV28 and TRBJ2-5; 9 bases agree with TRBD2. There are 14 residues in the CDR3. Germline V lookup: CDR1 MDHEN, CDR2 SYDVKM. The junction had 11 bases not matched to a gene; V was cut back by 8 bases and J by 7 bases. The CDR3 DNA reads as TGTGCCAGCCATTCGGGTGGCGGGGGGGGGACCCAGTACTTC. Its protein product is CASHSGGGGGTQYF.

The chain combines TRBV28 with TRBJ1-4; 11 bases line up with TRBD1. There are 17 residues in the CDR3. CDR1 and CDR2 from the germline V gene are MDHEN and SYDVKM. J gave up 6 bases and V 7 bases, and 13 bases lay outside the gene matches. As DNA, the CDR3 is TGTGCCAGCATGTTTCTACCGCCGGGACAGGGGGATGAAAAACTGTTTTTT. Its translation: CASMFLPPGQGDEKLFF.

The J gene is TRBJ1-2, the V gene TRBV5-8; possibly TRBD1 for D (5 bases). The CDR3 sequence is 16 residues long. In germline, CDR1 is SGHTS, CDR2 YDEGEE. Trimming took off 0 bases at V and 2 bases at J, with 14 bases between the two ends. CDR3 nucleotides: TGTGCCAGCAGCTTGGAATGGTCAGGGCAGAACTATGGCTACACCTTC. Residues: CASSLEWSGQNYGYTF.

V and J are TRBV27 and TRBJ2-5, with D perhaps TRBD2 (5 bases). The germline V gene has CDR1 MNHEY and CDR2 SMNVEV (reference sequence). V was cut by 4 bases and J by 1 base, with 13 bases left in between. This CDR3 spans 15 amino acids. The CDR3 region is CASSSYGLIQETQYF. The CDR3 nucleotides are TGTGCCAGCAGTTCCTACGGACTTATCCAAGAGACCCAGTACTTC.

The V call is TRBV19, the J call TRBJ2-2; 10 nucleotides agree with TRBD2. CDR1 and CDR2 from the germline V gene are LNHDA and SQIVND (reference sequence). The CDR3 extends over 15 amino acids. Trimming at V came to 3 bases and at J to 5 bases, leaving 3 bases not matched to a gene. The CDR3 here is CASSITSGKTGELFF. DNA for the CDR3: TGTGCCAGTAGTATTACTAGCGGGAAGACCGGGGAGCTGTTTTTT.

This chain uses TRBV19 with TRBJ2-3; weak D call: TRBD2 (5 bases). Germline CDR1 LNHDA, CDR2 SQIVND (reference sequence). V was cut by 0 bases and J by 4 bases, with 20 bases left in between. The CDR3 totals 18 residues. The CDR3 DNA reads as TGTGCCAGTAGTATAGATCACCGAGGGTATGTTGAGGCAGATACGCAGTATTTT. This translates into CASSIDHRGYVEADTQYF.

V and J are TRBV6-1 and TRBJ1-3; TRBD1 might be the D (5 bases). Germline V gene data show CDR1 as MNHNS and CDR2 as SASEGT. The germline V and J ends were trimmed by 6 bases and 4 bases, with 13 bases remaining between them. This CDR3 contains 14 residues. The CDR3 spells CASSQDKGGNTIYF. Here the CDR3 DNA reads TGTGCCAGCAGCCAGGACAAGGGAGGAAACACCATATATTTT.

V usage is TRBV19 and J usage is TRBJ2-2, with TRBD1 identical over 9 bases. This CDR3 contains 13 residues. Germline assignment: CDR1 LNHDA and CDR2 SQIVND (reference sequence). V shed 8 bases, J shed 6 bases, and the junction held 4 bases outside the gene matches. The CDR3 reads CASRQGGSGELFF. As DNA, the CDR3 is TGTGCCAGTCGACAGGGGGGATCCGGGGAGCTGTTTTTT.

The chain couples TRBV21-1 to TRBJ2-4; the table assigns TRBD2, which was not confirmed against the DNA. TRBV21-1 is a listed pseudogene. The CDR3 spans 16 residues. This CDR3 is CASSKGGAWAKNIQYF. CDR3 nucleotide sequence: TGTGCCAGCAGCAAAGGTGGAGCCTGGGCCAAAAACATTCAGTACTTC.

This clone was counted a single time. CDR3: CASSVGAGTSGRANDTQYF. DNA of the CDR3: TGTGCCAGCAGCGTAGGAGCCGGGACTAGCGGGAGGGCCAATGATACGCAGTATTTT. The rearrangement joins TRBV9 to TRBJ2-3, with 16 bases that match TRBD2. V lost 0 bases and J lost 6; bases outside the gene matches: 10. The CDR3 runs 19 residues. Germline assignment: CDR1 SGDLS and CDR2 YYNGEE.

The rearrangement uses TRBV27 and TRBJ2-7; 9 bases are shared with TRBD1. V was clipped by 5 bases and J by 6 bases; unmatched bases: 8. CDR3 size: 14 residues. Germline CDR1 MNHEY, CDR2 SMNVEV (reference sequence). The CDR3 region has the DNA TGTGCCAGCAGTCCGTGGACAGGGGAGGTCGAGCAGTACTTC. It yields the protein CASSPWTGEVEQYF.

The rearrangement links TRBV30 to TRBJ1-4; possible D gene TRBD1, 6 bases. Germline V gives CDR1 GTSNPN, CDR2 SVGIG (reference sequence). The CDR3 runs 12 residues. Trimming removed 2 bases from V and 14 bases from J, with 15 bases in between. CDR3 in amino acids: CAWSRPQGGLFF. The CDR3 DNA reads TGTGCCTGGAGTAGACCACAGGGAGGGCTGTTTTTT.

The rearrangement links TRBV10-2 to TRBJ2-5, with no clear D. The CDR3 runs to 12 residues. V was pared by 3 bases and J by 5 bases, with 7 bases between. Per germline, CDR1 WSHSY and CDR2 SAAADI. The CDR3 region has the DNA TGCGCCAGCAGTGAACGAGAGGAGACCCAGTACTTC. Translated: CASSEREETQYF.

This clone was seen only a few times. The chain recombines TRBV7-3 with TRBJ1-1, with 9 bases fitting TRBD1. Germline V gene lookup returns CDR1 SGHTA and CDR2 FQGTGA. The CDR3 is made up of 15 amino acids. With 5 bases clipped from V and 0 bases from J, the junction kept 4 bases outside the gene matches. The CDR3 bases are TGTGCCAGCAGCCTTGGGACAGGGATGAACACTGAAGCTTTCTTT. It specifies CASSLGTGMNTEAFF.

This clone was detected a few times. The chain combines TRBV9 with TRBJ2-3; TRBD2 matches 11 bases. CDR1 SGDLS and CDR2 YYNGEE come from the germline V gene. J was trimmed by 3 bases and V by 3 bases; bases with no gene match: 6. This CDR3 has 16 amino acids. The CDR3 nucleotides are TGTGCCAGCAGCGCAATAGCGGGAGGGCCTACAGATACGCAGTATTTT. Translating gives CASSAIAGGPTDTQYF.

This clone was observed a few times. The chain couples TRBV6-5 to TRBJ1-4, with D unresolved. Trimming took 7 bases from V and 6 from J, leaving 15 bases between them. The germline gives CDR1 MNHEY, CDR2 SVGAGI. This CDR3 contains 14 residues. The DNA for the CDR3 is TGTGCCAGCACTCCTCGGGGTACGGATGAAAAACTGTTTTTT. Its translation is CASTPRGTDEKLFF.

The gene calls are TRBV18 and TRBJ2-7, with unresolved D. CDR1 is KGHSH, CDR2 LQKENI, per germline. The CDR3 totals 14 residues. V lost 2 bases to trimming and J lost 3 bases, with 11 bases between them. The CDR3 nucleotides read TGTGCCAGCTCACCAGGGCTACCCTACTACGAGCAGTACTTC. Amino acids: CASSPGLPYYEQYF.

The rearrangement joins TRBV19 to TRBJ2-2; 7 bases match TRBD1. Germline CDR1 LNHDA, CDR2 SQIVND (reference sequence). Unmatched junction bases numbered 4, after V lost 0 bases and J lost 0 bases. The CDR3 covers 17 residues. CDR3 DNA sequence: TGTGCCAGTAGTATAGATCGAGACAGGGCGAACACCGGGGAGCTGTTTTTT. Protein sequence: CASSIDRDRANTGELFF. Full variable domain (remainder filled in from reference TRBV19 and TRBJ2-2): DGGITQSPKYLFRKEGQNVTLSCEQNLNHDAMYWYRQDPGQGLRLIYYSQIVNDFQKGDIAEGYSVSREKKESFPLTVTSAQKNPTAFYLCASSIDRDRANTGELFFGEGSRLTVL.

The chain is built from TRBV5-1 and TRBJ2-3; tentative D call: TRBD1 (5 bases). The CDR3 is 16 residues long. The V and J ends lost 1 base and 2 bases respectively, with 14 bases between them. Per the germline V gene, CDR1 is SGHRS and CDR2 is YFSETQ. CDR3 in amino acids: CASSLMLQGDTDTQYF. CDR3 nucleotide sequence: TGCGCCAGCAGCTTGATGTTGCAGGGCGACACAGATACGCAGTATTTT.

In this sample, this clone turned up a few times. The V call is TRBV2, the J call TRBJ2-7; TRBD1 is a possible D gene (5 bases). The CDR3 sequence is 14 residues long. The V end was cut by 7 bases, the J end by 0 bases, with 13 bases between. Germline values: CDR1 SNHLY, CDR2 FYNNEI. CDR3 loop: CASTQGGSSYEQYF. The DNA for the CDR3 is TGTGCCAGCACCCAGGGTGGCAGCTCCTACGAGCAGTACTTC.

V is TRBV6-1 and J is TRBJ1-1; D is uncertain. The CDR3 runs 14 residues. V was shortened by 3 bases and J by 5 bases, with 13 bases between the two germline ends. The germline CDR1 and CDR2 sequences are MNHNS and SASEGT. This CDR3 is CASSEGQGRTEAFF. The CDR3 DNA is TGTGCCAGCAGTGAGGGCCAAGGGAGGACTGAAGCTTTCTTT.

The chain has TRBV6-1 and TRBJ2-3; TRBD1 aligns across 7 bases. In germline, CDR1 is MNHNS, CDR2 SASEGT. Trimming took 6 bases from V and 4 from J; bases not matched to a gene: 4. The CDR3 is 13 residues long. CDR3 amino acids: CASRLDRADTQYF. CDR3 sequence (DNA): TGTGCCAGCAGGCTTGACAGGGCAGATACGCAGTATTTT.

This clone was detected a few times. V and J are TRBV4-3 and TRBJ2-5, with a weak D call TRBD1 (5 bases). Germline CDR1 is LGHNA and CDR2 is YSLEER. The CDR3 is 16 residues long. The V end was cut by 0 bases, the J end by 1 base, with 12 bases between. CDR3 sequence (DNA): TGCGCCAGCAGCCAAGATTATGGACAATTCCAAGAGACCCAGTACTTC. This gives the protein CASSQDYGQFQETQYF.